The source of this T cell receptor beta chain is a study of shared clonotypes between healthy human individuals. The wider study: Each donor contributed plates that comprised three CD4 naive, three CD4 memory, two CD8 naive and one CD8 memory.

Positively selected for CCR7, the CD45RO-negative cells used as naive CD8 cells excluded terminally differentiated effector memory CD45RA+ cells. V was pared by 3 bases and J by 0 bases, with 7 bases between. The CDR3 is 13 amino acids. Per germline, CDR1 SGDLS and CDR2 YYNGEE. Using immunoSEQ multiplex PCR, the repertoire was profiled, and TCRdb retains in-frame clones only, with some absent. The sample records approximately 600,000 clones, 90% to 95% being singletons. The chain combines TRBV9 with TRBJ2-7; D is unresolved. The clonotype originates from a woman in her thirties in good health. Sequenced sample: naive CD8+ T cells sorted from blood. The CDR3 reads CASSDSSSYEQYF. CDR3 DNA sequence: TGTGCCAGCAGCGACAGTAGCTCCTACGAGCAGTACTTC.